Listed here is a single TCR beta chain. TCRdb keeps only in-frame clones here, not all; method: immunoSEQ multiplex PCR. Altogether approximately 70,000 clones are present, 90% to 95% being singletons, with the ten largest covering 4.4%. The CDR3 length is 16 residues. V lost 9 bases, J lost 5 bases, and 25 bases lay in between. Germline V gene sequence: CDR1 LNHDA, CDR2 SQIVND (reference sequence). Sequencing used PBMCs. The V gene is TRBV19, the J gene TRBJ2-5, with a tentative D call TRBD1 (6 bases). The clonotype comes from a man aged 40-49 years with rheumatoid arthritis. The CDR3 is CASQKQGNLESETQYF. In nucleotides, the CDR3 is TGTGCCAGCCAGAAACAGGGAAATTTGGAGAGCGAGACCCAGTACTTC.